The rows below give T cell receptor beta chains drawn from one sample of a study of blood T cell repertoires in COVID-19. The method was immunoSEQ multiplex PCR; TCRdb's version includes in-frame clones alone and lacks a portion of them. The repertoire holds fewer than 65,000 clones, with over 80% as singletons. Sequenced: peripheral blood. These receptors came from a human donor in a cohort sampled during active COVID-19. Both conserved end residues are part of each CDR3.

V gene: TRBV28; J gene: TRBJ2-5; CDR3 protein: CASSLAPPRETQYF
V gene: TRBV6-6; J gene: TRBJ2-1; CDR3 protein: CASSYSIGNEQFF
V gene: TRBV5-6; J gene: TRBJ2-1; CDR3 protein: CASSLALVMNNEQFF
V gene: TRBV7-9; J gene: TRBJ1-5; CDR3 protein: CASSSQGTRNQPQHF
V gene: TRBV28; J gene: TRBJ1-2; CDR3 protein: CASSVDRANGYTF
V gene: TRBV19; J gene: TRBJ1-1; CDR3 protein: CASKSGRGGVVTEAFF
V gene: TRBV5-6; J gene: TRBJ2-7; CDR3 protein: CASSLESGYEQYF
V gene: TRBV7-8; J gene: TRBJ1-5; CDR3 protein: CASSMTGGNQPQHF
V gene: TRBV27; J gene: TRBJ2-1; CDR3 protein: CASAERPYNEQFF
V gene: TRBV19; J gene: TRBJ1-4; CDR3 protein: CATRTGASNEKLFF